Sequencing of this T cell receptor (beta chain) was carried out in a study of long-term antiretroviral therapy in people with HIV. V dropped 7 bases and J dropped 0 bases, with 16 bases sitting between them. Germline V gene lookup returns CDR1 SGHRS and CDR2 YFSETQ. This CDR3 contains 15 residues. Assay version v3.0 of immunoSEQ was used, and it was run at survey level. The data were produced by immunoSEQ multiplex PCR, yet TCRdb's version contains in-frame clones alone and is incomplete. The sample comprises more than 9,500 clones, about 68% of which are singletons, and 13% rests with the top ten. Broader study findings: HIV repertoires spanned narrower CDR3 length ranges than controls.

Worth noting for this clone: Its specificity is not known.

The source material was unsorted PBMCs, sampled around 3.1 years before starting antiretroviral therapy. The rearrangement uses TRBV5-1 and TRBJ1-1, with D unresolved. The TCR originated in a man aged 40-49 years with HIV. Here the CDR3 reads CASSTSPNMNTEAFF. The CDR3 DNA reads as TGCGCCAGCTCCACCTCCCCCAACATGAACACTGAAGCTTTCTTT.